This T cell receptor (beta chain) was identified in a study of early T cells in non-severe SARS-CoV-2 infection. Whole-study context: Bulk RNA taken from unsorted whole blood was sequenced, leaving chains unpaired. Study conclusions and caveats: VDJdb matching favored anti-spike CD8 responses, missing private and CD4 specificities.

Attachment of unique molecular identifiers to individual cDNA molecules was performed. TCRdb itself ran the 5' RACE reads through MiXCR, one entry per CDR3 protein. The sample shows 97,000 or so distinct CDR3 sequences, about an eighth of them seen only once. This clonotype turned up a few times. Its antigen is unidentified. Trimming removed 5 bases from V and 2 bases from J, with 5 bases in between. Germline CDR1 reads SGHVS; CDR2 reads FQNEAQ. The CDR3 length is 12 residues. This chain joins TRBV7-8 and TRBJ2-3; D ambiguous. The TCR comes from an adult who was a healthcare worker with PCR-confirmed SARS-CoV-2 infection or an uninfected control (not recorded which). What was sequenced was whole blood. This CDR3 is CASSPITDTQYF. Here the CDR3 DNA reads TGTGCCAGCAGCCCTATCACAGATACGCAGTATTTT.